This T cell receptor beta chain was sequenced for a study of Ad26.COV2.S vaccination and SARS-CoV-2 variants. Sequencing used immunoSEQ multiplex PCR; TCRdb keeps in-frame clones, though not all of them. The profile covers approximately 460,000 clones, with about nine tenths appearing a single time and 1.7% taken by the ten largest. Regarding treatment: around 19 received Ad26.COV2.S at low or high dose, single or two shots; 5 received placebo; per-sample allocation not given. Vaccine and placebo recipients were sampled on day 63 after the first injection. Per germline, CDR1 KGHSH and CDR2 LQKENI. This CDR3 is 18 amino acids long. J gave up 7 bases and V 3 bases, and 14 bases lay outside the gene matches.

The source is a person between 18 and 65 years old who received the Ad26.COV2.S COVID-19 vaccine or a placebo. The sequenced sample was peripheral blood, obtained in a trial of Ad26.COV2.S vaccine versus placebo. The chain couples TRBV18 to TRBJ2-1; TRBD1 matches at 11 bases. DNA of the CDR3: TGTGCCAGCTCACCTTCTGTCCGTCGGGACAGGGGGACGAATGAGCAGTTCTTC. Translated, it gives CASSPSVRRDRGTNEQFF.